This TCR beta chain emerged from a study of T-cell memory formation after mild COVID-19. TCRdb reprocessed the 5' RACE reads with MiXCR, giving one entry per CDR3 protein. The repertoire holds about 560,000 distinct CDR3 sequences, with roughly 18% as singletons. This CDR3 spans 15 amino acids. The V and J ends lost 2 bases and 10 bases respectively, with 20 bases between them. CDR1 and CDR2 from the germline V gene are SEHNR and FQNEAQ (reference sequence). This clonotype was detected a few times. The TCR sequence derives from an adult woman who had mild COVID-19 (a few samples of this study predate the infection). Cell type and time point are not known. The chain employs TRBV7-9 and TRBJ1-1; maybe TRBD1 (6 bases). Sequencing was carried out using PBMCs or a T cell subset sorted from them (not recorded which). The CDR3 sequence is CASSLSRTVRLGAFF. Here the CDR3 DNA reads TGTGCCAGCAGCTTAAGTCGGACAGTTCGGTTGGGAGCTTTCTTT.